These 7 T cell receptor beta chains were all obtained from the same sample, sequenced in a study of T-cell memory formation after mild COVID-19. MiXCR, run by TCRdb on the 5' RACE reads, gives a single entry per CDR3 protein. This table holds just over 300,000 distinct CDR3 sequences, roughly a fifth found once. Sample: PBMCs or a T cell subset sorted from them (not recorded which). These receptors were taken from a man aged 18 to 29 who had mild COVID-19 (a few samples of this study predate the infection). Cell type and time point are not known.

This clonotype occurred a few times. The chain combines TRBV4-3 with TRBJ2-3; 8 bases map to TRBD2. CDR1 and CDR2 from the germline V gene are LGHNA and YSLEER. CDR3 length: 15 amino acids. The junction had 4 bases not matched to a gene; V was cut back by 1 base and J by 4 bases. CDR3: CASSQVGLAPDTQYF. For the CDR3, the DNA is TGCGCCAGCAGCCAAGTCGGACTAGCCCCAGATACGCAGTATTTT.

This clonotype has only one observation. This chain uses TRBV18 with TRBJ1-2; D is undetermined. The CDR3 is 13 residues long. Per germline, CDR1 KGHSH and CDR2 LQKENI. Between the trimmed V and J ends, which lost 4 bases and 1 base, there was a span of 7 bases. CDR3 protein: CASSHTNNYGYTF. In DNA form, the CDR3 reads TGTGCCAGCTCACATACAAATAACTATGGCTACACCTTC. Full variable domain (outside the CDR3, taken from reference TRBV18 and TRBJ1-2): NAGVMQNPRHLVRRRGQEARLRCSPMKGHSHVYWYRQLPEEGLKFMVYLQKENIIDESGMPKERFSAEFPKEGPSILRIQQVVRGDSAAYFCASSHTNNYGYTFGSGTRLTVV.

This clonotype has a handful of counts. The CDR3 spells CASSLANGNQPQHF. The CDR3 nucleotides read TGTGCCAGCAGCTTAGCAAACGGCAATCAGCCCCAGCATTTT. The chain is built from TRBV7-9 and TRBJ1-5, with no clear D. Trimming took 0 bases from V and 2 from J, leaving 5 bases between them. The CDR3 covers 14 residues. Per the germline V gene, CDR1 is SEHNR and CDR2 is FQNEAQ (reference sequence).

This clonotype turned up a few times. This chain uses TRBV2 with TRBJ2-7; 8 nucleotides match TRBD1. The length of the CDR3 is 14 residues. Germline V lookup: CDR1 SNHLY, CDR2 FYNNEI. With 3 bases clipped from V and 5 bases from J, the junction kept 6 bases outside the gene matches. The CDR3: CASSDPGQGHEQYF. Written as DNA, the CDR3 is TGTGCCAGCAGTGACCCAGGACAGGGCCACGAGCAGTACTTC.

The gene calls are TRBV7-2 and TRBJ1-2, with D tentatively TRBD1 (6 bases). This CDR3 region has 12 residues. The germline V gene has CDR1 SGHTA and CDR2 FQGNSA. V dropped 5 bases and J dropped 9 bases, with 13 bases sitting between them. This CDR3 is CASSPYRDSYTF. CDR3 coding DNA: TGTGCCAGCAGCCCTTACAGGGATAGCTACACCTTC.

This clonotype came up a few times. The chain links TRBV27 to TRBJ1-1, with TRBD1 matching over 8 bases. In germline, CDR1 is MNHEY, CDR2 SMNVEV (reference sequence). CDR3 length: 15 amino acids. With V trimmed by 5 bases and J by 4 bases, 9 bases remained unmatched. The CDR3 loop is CASSILGQASTEAFF. CDR3 coding DNA: TGTGCCAGCAGTATCCTGGGACAGGCCAGCACTGAAGCTTTCTTT.

This sequence joins TRBV7-2 and TRBJ2-2; TRBD2 agrees at 7 bases. The germline V gene encodes CDR1 SGHTA and CDR2 FQGNSA. CDR3 length equals 15 residues. The V segment lost 4 bases and the J segment 6 bases; nucleotides outside the gene matches: 8. CDR3 bases: TGTGCCAGCAGCTCCCAGCGGGGTTGGGCCGGGGAGCTGTTTTTT. It codes for CASSSQRGWAGELFF.